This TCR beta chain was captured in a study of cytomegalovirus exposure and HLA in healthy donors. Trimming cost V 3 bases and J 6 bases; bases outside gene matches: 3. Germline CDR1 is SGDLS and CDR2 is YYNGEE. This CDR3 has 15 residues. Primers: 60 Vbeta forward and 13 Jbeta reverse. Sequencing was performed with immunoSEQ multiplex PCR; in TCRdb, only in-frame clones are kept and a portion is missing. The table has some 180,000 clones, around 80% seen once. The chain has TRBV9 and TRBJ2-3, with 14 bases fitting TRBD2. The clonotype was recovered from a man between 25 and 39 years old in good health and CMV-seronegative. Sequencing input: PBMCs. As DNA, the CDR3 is TGTGCCAGCAGCGCGGGACTAGCGGGAGCCGATACGCAGTATTTT. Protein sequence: CASSAGLAGADTQYF.